The 17 T cell receptor beta chains given below trace back to one sample, sequenced in a study of early T cells in non-severe SARS-CoV-2 infection. TCRdb reprocessed the 5' RACE reads via MiXCR and lists one record per CDR3 protein. This sample has 85,000 to 100,000 distinct CDR3 sequences, with 11% found just once. The sequenced material came from whole blood. The receptor set was obtained from an adult who was a healthcare worker with PCR-confirmed SARS-CoV-2 infection or an uninfected control (not recorded which).

This clonotype was seen ten or more times. The rearrangement uses TRBV24-1 and TRBJ1-1, with 9 positions matching TRBD1. Per the germline V gene, CDR1 is KGHDR and CDR2 is SFDVKD. V was clipped by 7 bases and J by 9 bases; unmatched bases: 14. The CDR3 contains 15 residues. CDR3 sequence: CATRGNGQGTGKAFF. DNA of the CDR3: TGTGCCACCAGAGGAAACGGACAGGGGACCGGGAAAGCTTTCTTT.

The genes are TRBV7-9 and TRBJ2-5; D tentatively fits TRBD1 or TRBD2 (5 bases each). Germline V lookup: CDR1 SEHNR, CDR2 FQNEAQ (reference sequence). V lost 2 bases and J lost 5, with 15 bases in between. The CDR3 spans 15 residues. CDR3 protein: CASSLMRDVRETQYF. The CDR3 DNA sequence: TGTGCCAGCAGCTTAATGAGGGACGTTCGGGAGACCCAGTACTTC.

This clonotype has a handful of counts. In DNA, the CDR3 is TGTGCCAGCAGCCAAAGTCAGCGACAGGGAGGCGAGCAGTACTTC. Protein: CASSQSQRQGGEQYF. The chain joins TRBV3-1 to TRBJ2-7, with D possibly TRBD1 on 7 matching bases. Germline CDR1 reads LGHDT; CDR2 reads YNNKEL (reference sequence). Trimming shortened V by 2 bases and J by 6 bases, and 17 bases separated the two germline ends. The CDR3 totals 15 residues.

This clonotype occurred many times. In DNA form, the CDR3 reads TGTGCCATCAACACGGACAGGCCCGGAAACACCATATATTTT. It translates to CAINTDRPGNTIYF. This sequence joins TRBV10-3 and TRBJ1-3; 7 bases line up with TRBD1. The CDR3 is 14 amino acids. Germline trimming cut 7 bases from V and 4 bases from J; bases unmatched to any gene: 7. The germline gives CDR1 ENHRY, CDR2 SYGVKD.

This clonotype has only a few counts. The CDR3 loop is CASSDNPGNYEQYF. CDR3 nucleotides: TGTGCCAGCAGTGACAATCCGGGTAACTACGAGCAGTACTTC. The chain combines TRBV2 with TRBJ2-7; the D is unclear. V gave up 3 bases and J gave up 3 bases, with 12 bases separating them. Germline CDR1 is SNHLY and CDR2 is FYNNEI. This CDR3 region has 14 residues.

This clonotype was seen once. The rearrangement uses TRBV7-7 and TRBJ2-3, with D unclear. The CDR3 spans 13 residues. CDR1 and CDR2 (germline): SSHAT, FNYEAQ (reference sequence). V was cut by 1 base and J by 6 bases, with 8 bases left in between. The CDR3 loop is CASSLVVSDTQYF. The CDR3 DNA reads TGTGCCAGCAGCTTAGTAGTGAGCGATACGCAGTATTTT.

V is TRBV2 and J is TRBJ2-7; 8 bases agree with TRBD2. V lost 8 bases and J lost 2; bases outside the gene matches: 5. This CDR3 spans 13 amino acids. Germline assignment: CDR1 SNHLY and CDR2 FYNNEI. The CDR3 loop reads CASVPGGTYEQYF. The CDR3 DNA sequence: TGTGCCAGCGTCCCGGGGGGGACCTACGAGCAGTACTTC.

This clonotype was observed a few times. The V and J genes are TRBV27 and TRBJ2-3; D tentatively reads TRBD1 or TRBD2 (5 bases each). The CDR3 contains 16 residues. Germline V gives CDR1 MNHEY, CDR2 SMNVEV (reference sequence). V shed 8 bases and J shed 0 bases, with 18 bases lying between them. The chain's CDR3 is CASGDPADTSTDTQYF. The CDR3 region has the DNA TGTGCCAGCGGGGACCCAGCGGATACTAGCACAGATACGCAGTATTTT.

This clonotype has a count of ten or more. V and J are TRBV12-3 or TRBV12-4 and TRBJ2-2; 9 bases align to TRBD1. The CDR3 contains 16 residues. The V gene end was trimmed by 6 bases and the J gene end by 0 bases; junction bases not matched to a gene: 5. The CDR3 here is CASRYGTGPNTGELFF. As DNA, the CDR3 is TGTGCCAGCAGATACGGGACAGGGCCGAACACCGGGGAGCTGTTTTTT.

The rearrangement joins TRBV12-3 or TRBV12-4 to TRBJ2-7; 13 nucleotides align to TRBD2. The CDR3 spans 17 residues. V trimming: 6 bases; J trimming: 3 bases; junction bases outside the gene matches: 11. The CDR3 here is CASSPRTSGSYHYEQYF. In nucleotides, the CDR3 is TGTGCCAGCAGCCCCCGGACTAGCGGGAGTTATCACTACGAGCAGTACTTC.

This clonotype was counted a few times. V usage is TRBV7-9 and J usage is TRBJ1-4, with 7 bases lining up with TRBD1. The CDR3 consists of 15 residues. Germline trimming cut 5 bases from V and 7 bases from J; bases unmatched to any gene: 10. The germline CDR1 and CDR2 sequences are SEHNR and FQNEAQ (reference sequence). In DNA, the CDR3 is TGTGCCAGCAGCGACGGGACAGAGTGGGGTGAAAAACTGTTTTTT. It translates to CASSDGTEWGEKLFF.

J is TRBJ1-2 and V is TRBV12-3 or TRBV12-4, with 7 nucleotides matching TRBD1. The CDR3 spans 16 residues. V trimming: 5 bases; J trimming: 0 bases; junction bases outside the gene matches: 9. The CDR3 DNA reads TGTGCCAGCAGTAGCTACAGGGGCTTGACTAACTATGGCTACACCTTC. Protein product: CASSSYRGLTNYGYTF.

V gene TRBV5-4 combines with J gene TRBJ2-7; possible D gene TRBD2, 7 bases. Germline CDR1 and CDR2: SGHNT and YYREEE (reference sequence). The CDR3 spans 14 residues. The germline V and J ends were trimmed by 4 bases and 7 bases, with 18 bases remaining between them. The DNA of the CDR3 is TGTGCCAGCAGCCCGAGGGGGGGGTCGGAGGAGCAGTACTTC. Its protein is CASSPRGGSEEQYF.

This clonotype appeared once. The chain links TRBV30 to TRBJ2-3; no definite D call. V lost 3 bases to trimming and J lost 6 bases, with 10 bases between them. The germline gives CDR1 GTSNPN, CDR2 SVGIG (reference sequence). The CDR3 length is 12 residues. This chain's CDR3 is CAWSGLGDTQYF. DNA of the CDR3: TGTGCCTGGAGCGGCCTCGGGGATACGCAGTATTTT.

In its sample, this clonotype was seen a few times. The chain carries TRBV7-2 and TRBJ2-7; 8 positions agree with TRBD2. The CDR3 spans 16 residues. The germline CDR1 and CDR2 sequences are SGHTA and FQGNSA. V shed 5 bases, J shed 0 bases, and the junction held 9 bases outside the gene matches. CDR3 bases: TGTGCCAGCAGCCCCGGGGGGGGAATCCCCTCCTACGAGCAGTACTTC. It codes for CASSPGGGIPSYEQYF.

This clonotype was counted only a few times. The CDR3 sequence: CSARGPPAPQTWGIANTEAFF. CDR3 bases: TGCAGTGCTAGAGGTCCTCCGGCCCCCCAGACGTGGGGAATAGCGAACACTGAAGCTTTCTTT. The V call is TRBV20-1, the J call TRBJ1-1; D is unresolved. V gave up 1 base and J gave up 1 base, with 31 bases separating them. Germline CDR1 is DFQATT and CDR2 is SNEGSKA (reference sequence). The CDR3 sequence is 21 residues long.

In its sample, this clonotype was seen many times. This chain joins TRBV20-1 and TRBJ1-1, with TRBD1 identical over 7 bases. The CDR3 is 18 residues long. The trim removed 0 bases at V and 2 bases at J, leaving 15 bases unmatched. Germline CDR1 reads DFQATT; CDR2 reads SNEGSKA (reference sequence). CDR3 residues: CSARDLFRGQIGNTEAFF. DNA for the CDR3: TGCAGTGCTAGAGATCTCTTTAGGGGGCAAATAGGAAACACTGAAGCTTTCTTT.